One and the same sample provided the 9 T cell receptor beta chains below, sequenced in a study of CD8+ T cells in alopecia areata. As the sequencing template, cDNA was produced by extracting RNA and reverse transcribing it. The repertoire was sequenced with immunoSEQ multiplex PCR; TCRdb's copy has only in-frame clones and lacks some. The table shows about 160,000 clones, with less than 70% occurring only once. Treatment given: oral pan-JAK inhibitor, 5-10 mg twice daily. Source: CD4+ T cells sorted from blood, taken at week 4, from a patient treated with tofacitinib. These receptors were collected from a human donor with alopecia areata.

This clone appeared a single time. The chain employs TRBV6-5 and TRBJ2-7; perhaps TRBD2 as D (6 bases). V dropped 1 base and J dropped 3 bases, with 7 bases sitting between them. Germline V CDR1 and CDR2: MNHEY, SVGAGI. This CDR3 comprises 13 residues. The CDR3 DNA reads TGTGCCAGCAGTTACTGGAGGGACTACGAGCAGTACTTC. Translating it yields CASSYWRDYEQYF.

This sequence joins TRBV5-6 and TRBJ2-7; D may be TRBD1 or TRBD2 (5 bases each). CDR3 size: 13 residues. V was shortened by 4 bases and J by 9 bases, with 17 bases between the two germline ends. Looked up from germline, CDR1 is SGHDT and CDR2 is YYEEEE. CDR3 in DNA: TGTGCCAGCAGCCGGGGCGAGGGGCTAGTGCAGTACTTC. This codes for CASSRGEGLVQYF.

A few counts support this clone. The CDR3 protein is CSVGDRVTDTQYF. The CDR3 bases are TGCAGCGTTGGGGACAGGGTCACAGATACGCAGTATTTT. The genes are TRBV29-1 and TRBJ2-3; 9 positions agree with TRBD1. Germline CDR1 SQVTM, CDR2 ANQGSEA. The CDR3 contains 13 residues. Trimming took 4 bases from V and 2 from J; bases not matched to a gene: 1.

The chain has TRBV4-1 and TRBJ1-2; D is unresolved. The V end was cut by 0 bases, the J end by 7 bases, with 9 bases between. From germline, CDR1 is MGHRA and CDR2 YSYEKL. The CDR3 extends over 13 amino acids. The CDR3 nucleotides read TGCGCCAGCAGCCAAGAGGCAAAGGGTGGCTACACCTTC. Encoded protein: CASSQEAKGGYTF.

V is TRBV30 and J is TRBJ2-3; D is uncertain. Between the trimmed V and J ends, which lost 5 bases and 6 bases, there was a span of 12 bases. Germline values: CDR1 GTSNPN, CDR2 SVGIG (reference sequence). The CDR3 spans 12 residues. DNA of the CDR3: TGTGCCTGGCGAGCCTCCTTGGATACGCAGTATTTT. Its translation is CAWRASLDTQYF.

This clone was detected only once. The chain employs TRBV27 and TRBJ1-1; no reliable D call. The CDR3 contains 13 residues. The germline gives CDR1 MNHEY, CDR2 SMNVEV (reference sequence). V gave up 6 bases and J gave up 8 bases, with 16 bases separating them. CDR3 region: CASRTILRPEAFF. The CDR3 nucleotides read TGTGCCAGCAGGACGATATTAAGGCCAGAAGCTTTCTTT.

This chain links TRBV7-8 with TRBJ1-5; TRBD1 aligns across 7 bases. The V segment lost 6 bases and the J segment 6 bases; nucleotides outside the gene matches: 8. The V gene's germline CDR1 is SGHVS and CDR2 FQNEAQ. CDR3 length: 14 residues. CDR3 in amino acids: CASSFAGGRQPQHF. DNA of the CDR3: TGTGCCAGCAGTTTCGCAGGGGGTCGTCAGCCCCAGCATTTT.

This rearrangement joins TRBV5-4 to TRBJ1-1, with D possibly TRBD1 on 5 matching bases. CDR1 SGHNT and CDR2 YYREEE come from the germline V gene (reference sequence). Trimming pared 9 bases from V and 1 base from J, leaving 13 bases between. The CDR3 is 13 amino acids. The CDR3 DNA is TGTGCCACCCGGAACAGGACGAACACTGAAGCTTTCTTT. This encodes CATRNRTNTEAFF.

The chain recombines TRBV1 with TRBJ2-1; the D segment call TRBD2 is taken from the table without a DNA check. TRBV1 is shown as a pseudogene. This CDR3 contains 17 residues. CDR3 region: CTSSPPVGAGGQDEQFF. CDR3 coding DNA: TGCACCAGCAGCCCCCCGGTAGGAGCGGGGGGTCAGGATGAGCAGTTCTTC.